The clone carrying this T cell receptor (beta chain) was counted only a few times. Its antigen is unidentified. The data originate from a study of post-analysis software for immune sequencing data. Study information: Relapsing-remitting, secondary progressive and progressive-relapsing multiple sclerosis courses were included. General study results and limits: Co-batched samples clustered tightly together by F measure. Versus controls, multiple sclerosis patients showed significantly lower diversity (normalized Chao1).

Libraries were made from TCR beta cDNA, and they carried unique molecular identifiers. The T cell input of about 0.85 to 10 million gave roughly 500,000 cDNA molecules. Each CDR3 protein gets one entry after TCRdb re-called the PCR reads with MiXCR. The table includes roughly 540,000 distinct CDR3 sequences, around 34% detected once. Sequencing input: blood. The TCR was taken from a girl aged 2 to 17 with multiple sclerosis.

CDR3 nucleotides: TGTGCCAGCAGCTTCCGGGGGGGCCCTTACGAGCAGTACTTC. It encodes CASSFRGGPYEQYF. The V gene is TRBV7-3, the J gene TRBJ2-7, with 8 bases that match TRBD2. Trimming at V came to 3 bases and at J to 4 bases, leaving 5 bases not matched to a gene. The CDR3 spans 14 residues. Germline V gene data show CDR1 as SGHTA and CDR2 as FQGTGA.